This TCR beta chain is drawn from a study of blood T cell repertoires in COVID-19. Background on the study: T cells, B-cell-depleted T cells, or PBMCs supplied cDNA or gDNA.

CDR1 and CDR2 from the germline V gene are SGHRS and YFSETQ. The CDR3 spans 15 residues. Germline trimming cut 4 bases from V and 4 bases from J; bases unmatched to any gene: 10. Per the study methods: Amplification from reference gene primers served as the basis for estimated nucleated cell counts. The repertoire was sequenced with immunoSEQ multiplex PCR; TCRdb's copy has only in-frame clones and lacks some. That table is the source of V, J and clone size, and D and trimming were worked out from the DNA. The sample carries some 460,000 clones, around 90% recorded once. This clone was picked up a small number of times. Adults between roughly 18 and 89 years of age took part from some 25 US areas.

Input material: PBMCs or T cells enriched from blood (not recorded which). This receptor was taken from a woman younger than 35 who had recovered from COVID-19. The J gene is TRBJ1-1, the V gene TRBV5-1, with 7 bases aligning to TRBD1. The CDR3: CASSDSRGRSTEAFF. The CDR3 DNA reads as TGCGCCAGCAGCGATTCTAGGGGGCGTAGCACTGAAGCTTTCTTT.